The 13 T cell receptor beta chains in this list originate from one sample, sequenced in a study of T cells in Graves' hyperthyroidism and ophthalmopathy. Authors of the study amplified TCR beta CDR3 regions from RNA transcripts. The HTBI set primed first-round TCR CDR3 RT-PCR. Each CDR3 protein gets one entry after TCRdb re-called the multiplex PCR reads with MiXCR. The table has hundreds of thousands of distinct CDR3 sequences, about a sixth seen once. Sequences were obtained from blood. The receptors were gathered from a woman younger than 45 with Graves' hyperthyroidism.

The chain links TRBV20-1 to TRBJ2-7; 11 bases line up with TRBD2. CDR3 length equals 15 residues. The ends lost 2 bases at V and 2 bases at J; junction bases unmatched: 5. Germline values: CDR1 DFQATT, CDR2 SNEGSKA (reference sequence). The CDR3 loop is CSARTTSGGAYEQYF. CDR3 DNA: TGCAGTGCTAGAACAACTAGCGGGGGAGCCTACGAGCAGTACTTC.

This clonotype has ten or more counts. The V and J genes are TRBV7-2 and TRBJ2-1; 9 bases align to TRBD1. Germline V lookup: CDR1 SGHTA, CDR2 FQGNSA. With 5 bases clipped from V and 2 bases from J, the junction kept 4 bases outside the gene matches. This CDR3 comprises 15 residues. CDR3 loop: CASSRGQGPYNEQFF. The CDR3 nucleotides read TGTGCCAGCAGCCGGGGACAGGGTCCCTACAATGAGCAGTTCTTC. The whole variable domain, remainder taken from reference TRBV7-2 and TRBJ2-1, is GAGVSQSPSNKVTEKGKDVELRCDPISGHTALYWYRQSLGQGLEFLIYFQGNSAPDKSGLPSDRFSAERTGGSVSTLTIQRTQQEDSAVYLCASSRGQGPYNEQFFGPGTRLTVL.

In its sample, this clonotype was seen a few times. The chain is built from TRBV20-1 and TRBJ1-5; 7 nucleotides agree with TRBD1. Trimming cost V 6 bases and J 5 bases; bases outside gene matches: 10. CDR3 length equals 14 residues. Per the germline V gene, CDR1 is DFQATT and CDR2 is SNEGSKA (reference sequence). The CDR3 nucleotides read TGCAGTGCCGCACGACAGGGATCCGATCAGCCCCAGCATTTT. It encodes CSAARQGSDQPQHF.

This clonotype was detected many times. The chain recombines TRBV28 with TRBJ2-6; tentative D call: TRBD2 (5 bases). This CDR3 region has 15 residues. Germline values: CDR1 MDHEN, CDR2 SYDVKM. Deletions cut 2 bases from V and 0 bases from J, with 5 bases between. The CDR3 nucleotides are TGTGCCAGCAGTTTAGAGGGCTCTGGGGCCAACGTCCTGACTTTC. It translates to CASSLEGSGANVLTF.

This clonotype showed up just a few times. The chain joins TRBV28 to TRBJ1-2; D possibly corresponds to TRBD1 (6 bases). CDR1 MDHEN and CDR2 SYDVKM come from the germline V gene. CDR3 length equals 13 residues. Between the trimmed V and J ends, which lost 9 bases and 0 bases, there was a span of 11 bases. For the CDR3, the DNA is TGTGCCAGGGGGGGGCGGACTAACTATGGCTACACCTTC. Protein product: CARGGRTNYGYTF.

Concerning this clonotype: This may come from a read error, since a much larger clone is one base off. J is TRBJ2-5 and V is TRBV7-2; a weak D match, TRBD2 (6 bases). This CDR3 contains 13 residues. Germline V lookup: CDR1 SGHTA, CDR2 FQGNSA. The CDR3 DNA is TGTGCAGCACGGGGGACCGGCCAAGAGGCCCAGTACTTC. Translation: CAARGTGQEAQYF. The variable domain in full, with the rest retrieved from reference TRBV7-2 and TRBJ2-5, is GAGVSQSPSNKVTEKGKDVELRCDPISGHTALYWYRQSLGQGLEFLIYFQGNSAPDKSGLPSDRFSAERTGGSVSTLTIQRTQQEDSAVYLCAARGTGQEAQYFGPGTRLLVL.

This clonotype was detected ten times or more. This sequence joins TRBV6-2 or TRBV6-3 and TRBJ1-5, with D possibly TRBD1 on 6 matching bases. Trimming shortened V by 8 bases and J by 0 bases, and 35 bases separated the two germline ends. CDR3 length equals 22 residues. CDR1 and CDR2 (germline): MNHEY, SVGEGT. CDR3 sequence: CASEKGAVRGHAGINSNQPQHF. CDR3 coding DNA: TGTGCCAGCGAAAAAGGCGCTGTCCGGGGACATGCAGGGATCAATAGCAATCAGCCCCAGCATTTT.

This clonotype was detected ten times or more. V gene TRBV20-1 combines with J gene TRBJ2-7, with 11 bases aligning to TRBD2. The V segment lost 2 bases and the J segment 6 bases; nucleotides outside the gene matches: 9. CDR1 DFQATT and CDR2 SNEGSKA come from the germline V gene (reference sequence). The CDR3 loop spans 15 amino acids. The CDR3 here is CSARNIAGGPSEQYF. In nucleotides, the CDR3 is TGCAGTGCTAGAAATATAGCGGGAGGGCCGTCCGAGCAGTACTTC.

The chain uses TRBV7-6 and TRBJ2-2; unclear D gene. This CDR3 spans 14 amino acids. Germline V gives CDR1 SGHVS, CDR2 FNYEAQ. V was shortened by 3 bases and J by 1 base, with 6 bases between the two germline ends. The CDR3 nucleotides are TGTGCCAGCAGCTTCAGCAAGAACACCGGGGAGCTGTTTTTT. This encodes CASSFSKNTGELFF.

Ten or more counts support this clonotype. J is TRBJ2-7 and V is TRBV20-1, with D hard to call. Germline V gene data show CDR1 as DFQATT and CDR2 as SNEGSKA (reference sequence). V was shortened by 5 bases and J by 4 bases, with 12 bases between the two germline ends. The CDR3 contains 12 residues. DNA for the CDR3: TGCAGTGCTCTCCGGACGGATTACGAGCAGTACTTC. This sequence encodes CSALRTDYEQYF.

This clonotype was observed at least ten times. This sequence joins TRBV20-1 and TRBJ1-3; possibly TRBD1 for D (5 bases). Germline values: CDR1 DFQATT, CDR2 SNEGSKA (reference sequence). Between the trimmed V and J ends, which lost 2 bases and 1 base, there was a span of 12 bases. The CDR3 consists of 15 residues. CDR3 sequence: CSARTGAGSGNTIYF. The CDR3 DNA reads as TGCAGTGCTAGAACCGGGGCAGGGTCTGGAAACACCATATATTTT.

This clonotype was recorded many times. The genes are TRBV5-1 and TRBJ2-1; D may be TRBD2 (6 bases). The V and J ends lost 3 bases and 4 bases respectively, with 17 bases between them. Germline V gives CDR1 SGHRS, CDR2 YFSETQ. The CDR3 loop spans 16 amino acids. CDR3: CASSYDLGAGYNEQFF. The CDR3, as DNA: TGCGCCAGCAGCTACGACCTAGGGGCGGGATACAATGAGCAGTTCTTC.

This clonotype was counted ten times or more. The chain is built from TRBV15 and TRBJ2-3, with D possibly matching TRBD2 (6 bases). The CDR3 has 14 residues. Germline-derived CDR1 and CDR2 are LNHNV and YYDKDF (reference sequence). V lost 5 bases and J 2 bases, leaving 11 bases between the germline ends. The CDR3 spells CATSLGLFTDTQYF. Written as DNA, the CDR3 is TGTGCCACCAGCCTGGGACTTTTCACAGATACGCAGTATTTT. Filled out from reference TRBV15 and TRBJ2-3, the complete variable domain reads DAMVIQNPRYQVTQFGKPVTLSCSQTLNHNVMYWYQQKSSQAPKLLFHYYDKDFNNEADTPDNFQSRRPNTSFCFLDIRSPGLGDTAMYLCATSLGLFTDTQYFGPGTRLTVL.